The entry that follows covers one T cell receptor beta chain sequence. A second PCR of about 7 to 12 cycles used a sample-barcoded 5' primer and a J-beta primer mix. TCRdb analysed the 5' RACE reads with MiXCR anew, one entry per CDR3 protein. The table includes over a million distinct CDR3 sequences, 45% detected once. V was cut by 2 bases and J by 3 bases, with 14 bases left in between. The CDR3 length is 15 residues. Germline V gene sequence: CDR1 GTSNPN, CDR2 SVGIG (reference sequence). This record belongs to a study of blood T cells in healthy people across ages. The V call is TRBV30, the J call TRBJ2-4, with D unresolved. Sequencing was performed on blood. The sequence was collected from a woman aged 55-69 years in good health. The CDR3 coding sequence is TGTGCCTGGAGTAAGGAAAGGGTTGGCAAAAACATTCAGTACTTC. Translation: CAWSKERVGKNIQYF.